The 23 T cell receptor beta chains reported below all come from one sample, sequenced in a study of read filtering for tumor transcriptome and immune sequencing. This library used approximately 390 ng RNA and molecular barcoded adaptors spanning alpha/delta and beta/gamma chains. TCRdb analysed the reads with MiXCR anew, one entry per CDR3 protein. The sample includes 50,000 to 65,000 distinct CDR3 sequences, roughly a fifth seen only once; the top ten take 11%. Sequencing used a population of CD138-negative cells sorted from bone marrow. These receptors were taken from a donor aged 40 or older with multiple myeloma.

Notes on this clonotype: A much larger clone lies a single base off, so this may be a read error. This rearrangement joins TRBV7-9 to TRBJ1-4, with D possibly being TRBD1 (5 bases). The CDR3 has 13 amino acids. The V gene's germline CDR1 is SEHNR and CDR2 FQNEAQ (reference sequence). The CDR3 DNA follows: TGTGCCAGCAGCTTAACGGGGCTTGAAAAACCGTTTTTT. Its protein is CASSLTGLEKPFF.

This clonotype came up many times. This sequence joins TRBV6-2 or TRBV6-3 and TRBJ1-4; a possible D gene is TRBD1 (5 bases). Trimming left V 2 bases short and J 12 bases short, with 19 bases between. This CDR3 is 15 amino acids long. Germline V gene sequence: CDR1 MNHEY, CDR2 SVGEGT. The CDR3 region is CASSYDGGERPELFF. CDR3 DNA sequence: TGTGCCAGCAGTTACGACGGGGGGGAACGACCGGAACTGTTTTTT.

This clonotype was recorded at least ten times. Here the CDR3 DNA reads TGTGCCAGCAGCGTAGACGGGGGGGGTGGGGAGACCCAGTACTTC. It specifies CASSVDGGGGETQYF. The V and J genes are TRBV9 and TRBJ2-5; 8 nucleotides align to TRBD2. Germline V CDR1 and CDR2: SGDLS, YYNGEE. Unmatched junction bases numbered 6, after V lost 0 bases and J lost 5 bases. The CDR3 is made up of 15 amino acids.

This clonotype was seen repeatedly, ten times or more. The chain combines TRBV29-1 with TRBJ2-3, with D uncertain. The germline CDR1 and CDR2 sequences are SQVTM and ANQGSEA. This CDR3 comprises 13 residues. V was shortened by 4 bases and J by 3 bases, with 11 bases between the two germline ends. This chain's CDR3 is CSVARDETDTQYF. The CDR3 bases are TGCAGCGTTGCCCGCGATGAGACAGATACGCAGTATTTT.

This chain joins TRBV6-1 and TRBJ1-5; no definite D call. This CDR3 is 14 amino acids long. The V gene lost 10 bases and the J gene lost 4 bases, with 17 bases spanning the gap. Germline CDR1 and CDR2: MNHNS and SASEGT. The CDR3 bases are TGTGCCATTTCCCGGGCCCAAGGGAATCAGCCCCAGCATTTT. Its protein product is CAISRAQGNQPQHF.

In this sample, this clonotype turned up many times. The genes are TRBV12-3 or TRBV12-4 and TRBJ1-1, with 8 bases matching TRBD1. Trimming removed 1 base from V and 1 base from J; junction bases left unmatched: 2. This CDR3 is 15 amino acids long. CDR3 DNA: TGTGCCAGCAGTTTAGGACAGGGGCAGAACACTGAAGCTTTCTTT. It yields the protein CASSLGQGQNTEAFF.

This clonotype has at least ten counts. CDR3 nucleotides: TGTGCCAGCTCACCACGAGGGCATAGCACTGAAGCTTTCTTT. It specifies CASSPRGHSTEAFF. The V gene is TRBV18, the J gene TRBJ1-1; D is unresolved. V shed 1 base and J shed 4 bases, with 10 bases lying between them. Germline V gene data show CDR1 as KGHSH and CDR2 as LQKENI. The CDR3 covers 14 residues.

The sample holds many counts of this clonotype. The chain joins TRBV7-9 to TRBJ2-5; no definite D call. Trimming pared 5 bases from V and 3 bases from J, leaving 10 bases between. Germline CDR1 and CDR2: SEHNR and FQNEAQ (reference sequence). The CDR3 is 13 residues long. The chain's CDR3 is CASSDSFEETQYF. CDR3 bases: TGTGCCAGCAGCGATTCGTTCGAAGAGACCCAGTACTTC.

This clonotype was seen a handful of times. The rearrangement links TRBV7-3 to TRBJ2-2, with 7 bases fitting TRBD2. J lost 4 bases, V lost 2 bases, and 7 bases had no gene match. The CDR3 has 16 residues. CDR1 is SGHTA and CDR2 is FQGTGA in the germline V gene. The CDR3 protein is CASSLYSGGRTGELFF. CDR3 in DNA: TGTGCCAGCAGCTTATATTCGGGAGGTCGCACCGGGGAGCTGTTTTTT.

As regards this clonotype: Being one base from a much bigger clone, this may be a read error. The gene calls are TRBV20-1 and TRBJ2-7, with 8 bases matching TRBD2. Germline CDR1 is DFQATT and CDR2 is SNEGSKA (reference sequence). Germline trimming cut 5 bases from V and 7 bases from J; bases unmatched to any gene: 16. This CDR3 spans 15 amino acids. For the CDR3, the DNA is TGCAGTGCTCCGGGACTAGTGGGAGGGCCGAGGGAGCAGTACTTC. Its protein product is CSAPGLVGGPREQYF.

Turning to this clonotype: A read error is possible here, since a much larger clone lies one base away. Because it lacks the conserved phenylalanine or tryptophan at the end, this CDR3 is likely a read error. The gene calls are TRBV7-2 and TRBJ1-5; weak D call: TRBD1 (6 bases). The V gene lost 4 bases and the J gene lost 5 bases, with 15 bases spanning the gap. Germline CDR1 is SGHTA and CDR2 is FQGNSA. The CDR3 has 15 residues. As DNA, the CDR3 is TGTGCCAGCAGCTCACAGCGTGAGGGGGATCAGCCCCAGCATTTA. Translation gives CASSSQREGDQPQHL.

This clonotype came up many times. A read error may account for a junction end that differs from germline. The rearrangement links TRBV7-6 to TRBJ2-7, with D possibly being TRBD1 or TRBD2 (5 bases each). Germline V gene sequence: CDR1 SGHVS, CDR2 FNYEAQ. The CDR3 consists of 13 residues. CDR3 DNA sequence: TGTGCCAACAGCTTAAATGAGAGGGGCGAGCAGTACTTC. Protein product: CANSLNERGEQYF.

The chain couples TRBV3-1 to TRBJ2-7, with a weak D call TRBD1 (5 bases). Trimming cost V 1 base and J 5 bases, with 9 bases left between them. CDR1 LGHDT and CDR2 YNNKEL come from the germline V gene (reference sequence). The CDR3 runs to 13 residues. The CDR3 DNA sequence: TGTGCCAGCAGCCAAGTAAGGGGCAACGAGCAGTACTTC. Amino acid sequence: CASSQVRGNEQYF.

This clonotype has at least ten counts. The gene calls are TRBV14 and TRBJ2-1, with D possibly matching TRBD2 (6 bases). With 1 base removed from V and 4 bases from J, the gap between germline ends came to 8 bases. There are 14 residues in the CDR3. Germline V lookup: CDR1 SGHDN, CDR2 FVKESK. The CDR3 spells CASSQGSGYNEQFF. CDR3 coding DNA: TGTGCCAGCAGCCAAGGTAGCGGATACAATGAGCAGTTCTTC.

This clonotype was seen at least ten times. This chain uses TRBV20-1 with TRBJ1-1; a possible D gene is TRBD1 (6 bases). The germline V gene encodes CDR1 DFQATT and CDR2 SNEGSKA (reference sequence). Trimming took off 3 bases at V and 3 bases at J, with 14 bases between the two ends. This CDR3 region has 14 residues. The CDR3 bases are TGCAGTGCTAGTTTCAGGGGAGGTGACACTGAAGCTTTCTTT. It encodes CSASFRGGDTEAFF.

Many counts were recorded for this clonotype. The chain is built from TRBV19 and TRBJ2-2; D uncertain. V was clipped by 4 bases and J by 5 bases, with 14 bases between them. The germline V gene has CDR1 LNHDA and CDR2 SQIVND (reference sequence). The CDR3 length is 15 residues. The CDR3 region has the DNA TGTGCCAGTAGTAGTGGACGCTGGGGAACCGGGGAGCTGTTTTTT. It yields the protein CASSSGRWGTGELFF.

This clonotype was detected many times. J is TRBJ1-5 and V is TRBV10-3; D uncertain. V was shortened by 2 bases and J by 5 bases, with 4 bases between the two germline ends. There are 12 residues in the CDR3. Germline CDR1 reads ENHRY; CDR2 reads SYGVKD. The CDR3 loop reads CAISEGYQPQHF. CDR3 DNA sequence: TGTGCCATCAGTGAGGGGTATCAGCCCCAGCATTTT.

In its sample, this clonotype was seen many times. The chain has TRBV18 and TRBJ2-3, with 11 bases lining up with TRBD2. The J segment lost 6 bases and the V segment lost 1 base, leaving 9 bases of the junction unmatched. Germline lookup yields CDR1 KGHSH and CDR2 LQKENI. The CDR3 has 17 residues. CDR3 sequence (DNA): TGTGCCAGCTCACCACTTTTCGCTAGCGGGAGGTCGGATACGCAGTATTTT. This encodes CASSPLFASGRSDTQYF.

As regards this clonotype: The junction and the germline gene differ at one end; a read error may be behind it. The DNA of the CDR3 is TGTGTCAGCATCCGGGACAGGGGGCGAGAAAAACTGTTTTTT. This encodes CVSIRDRGREKLFF. The chain joins TRBV5-1 to TRBJ1-4; 12 nucleotides match TRBD1. CDR1 and CDR2 (germline): SGHRS, YFSETQ. The CDR3 spans 14 residues.

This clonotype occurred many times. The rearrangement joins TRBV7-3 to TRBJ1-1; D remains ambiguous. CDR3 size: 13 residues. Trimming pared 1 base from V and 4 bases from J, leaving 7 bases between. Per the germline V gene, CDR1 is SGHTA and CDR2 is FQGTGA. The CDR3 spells CASSLKGSTEAFF. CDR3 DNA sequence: TGTGCCAGCAGCTTAAAGGGATCCACTGAAGCTTTCTTT.

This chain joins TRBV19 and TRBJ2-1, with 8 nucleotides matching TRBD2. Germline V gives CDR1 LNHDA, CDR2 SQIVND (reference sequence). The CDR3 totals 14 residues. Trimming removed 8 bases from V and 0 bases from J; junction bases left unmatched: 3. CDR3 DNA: TGTGCCAGTGGTCGGGGGGGCTCCTACAATGAGCAGTTCTTC. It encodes CASGRGGSYNEQFF. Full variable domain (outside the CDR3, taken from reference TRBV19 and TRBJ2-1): DGGITQSPKYLFRKEGQNVTLSCEQNLNHDAMYWYRQDPGQGLRLIYYSQIVNDFQKGDIAEGYSVSREKKESFPLTVTSAQKNPTAFYLCASGRGGSYNEQFFGPGTRLTVL.

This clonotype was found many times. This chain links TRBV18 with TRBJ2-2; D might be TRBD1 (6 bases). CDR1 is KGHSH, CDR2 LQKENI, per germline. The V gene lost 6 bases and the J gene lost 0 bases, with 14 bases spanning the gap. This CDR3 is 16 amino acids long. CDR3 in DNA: TGTGCCAGCTCGCCCCAGGGGAGCCCGAACACCGGGGAGCTGTTTTTT. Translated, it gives CASSPQGSPNTGELFF.

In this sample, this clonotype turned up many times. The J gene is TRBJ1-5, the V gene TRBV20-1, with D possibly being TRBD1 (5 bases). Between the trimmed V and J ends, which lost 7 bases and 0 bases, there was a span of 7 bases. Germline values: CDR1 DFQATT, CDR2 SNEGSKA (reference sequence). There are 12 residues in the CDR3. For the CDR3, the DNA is TGCAGTGGGACATATAGCAATCAGCCCCAGCATTTT. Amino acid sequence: CSGTYSNQPQHF.